The 13 T cell receptor beta chains below all came from one sample that was sequenced in a study of T cells in women clearing cervical HPV infection. The method was immunoSEQ multiplex PCR; TCRdb's version includes in-frame clones alone and lacks a portion of them. The data include some 30,000 clones; the top ten clones carry about 7.8%. The specimen sequenced was blood buffy coat. All receptors come from a woman aged 18 to 75 with a cervical HPV16 infection that either progressed to CIN3+ or cleared (not recorded which).

Incomplete CDR3 DNA: TGCGCCAGCAGCTTGTCGGACTCGGCGGACGAG. Protein sequence: CASSLSDSADE. The complete CDR3 sequence is CASSLSDSADEQYF. V gene TRBV5-1 combines with J gene TRBJ2-7; D may be TRBD2 (5 bases). The CDR3 is cut off 3 residues early in the read; its end comes from the germline J gene. CDR3 length: 14 amino acids. The V end lost 1 base, the J end lost 5 bases, and 13 bases lay between the germline ends. Germline assignment: CDR1 SGHRS and CDR2 YFSETQ.

In the case of this clone: The read stops 3 residues short of the end of the CDR3; the missing end is completed from the germline J gene. The rearrangement joins TRBV4-1 to TRBJ2-2, with D perhaps TRBD1 (6 bases). This CDR3 region has 15 residues. Germline-derived CDR1 and CDR2 are MGHRA and YSYEKL. Trimming cost V 5 bases and J 1 base, with 11 bases left between them. CDR3 sequence reads: CASSVGQLNTGELFF. The covered CDR3 bases are TGCGCCAGCAGCGTCGGACAGTTGAACACCGGGGAG.

Concerning this clone itself: The read falls 3 residues short of the CDR3 end, and the missing part is taken from the germline J gene. The chain carries TRBV19 and TRBJ2-7; the D gene is possibly TRBD2 (6 bases). The V and J ends lost 3 bases and 6 bases respectively, with 15 bases between them. This CDR3 comprises 14 residues. Germline CDR1 and CDR2: LNHDA and SQIVND (reference sequence). The covered CDR3 bases are TGTGCCAGTAGTATTTTTGGAGGGCAGGGCGAG. Translating it yields CASSIFGGQGE. The whole CDR3 is CASSIFGGQGEQYF.

With regard to this clone: The observed sequence ends 3 residues before the CDR3 terminus, with the missing tail filled in from the germline J gene. The chain employs TRBV19 and TRBJ1-1; tentatively, D is TRBD1 (6 bases). Trimming removed 5 bases at V and 3 bases at J, with 19 bases between. The CDR3 extends over 16 amino acids. CDR1 is LNHDA, CDR2 SQIVND, per germline (reference sequence). The CDR3 region is CASSARPSGDYTEAFF. The sequenced CDR3 bases are TGTGCCAGTAGTGCCCGACCCTCAGGGGATTACACTGAA.

With regard to this clone: The read comes to an end 3 residues before the CDR3 does, leaving the germline J gene to fill in the end. The rearrangement links TRBV11-2 to TRBJ1-1, with TRBD1 as a possible D gene (6 bases). V lost 3 bases and J lost 2, with 10 bases in between. Germline V lookup: CDR1 SGHAT, CDR2 FQNNGV. The CDR3 runs to 14 residues. The sequenced part of the CDR3 DNA is TGTGCCAGCAGCTTTGGAGGGGGTAACACTGAA. The encoded protein is CASSFGGGNTE. The entire CDR3 is CASSFGGGNTEAFF.

As for this clone: Read coverage stops 3 residues before the CDR3 terminus; the germline J gene supplies the remainder. The chain is built from TRBV5-1 and TRBJ2-2, with 12 bases lining up with TRBD2. The V and J ends lost 4 bases and 7 bases, in that order; junction bases with no gene match: 5. The CDR3 length is 15 residues. CDR1 is SGHRS, CDR2 YFSETQ, per germline. This CDR3 is CASSPRTSGVGELFF. The sequenced part of the CDR3 DNA is TGCGCCAGCAGCCCCAGGACTAGCGGGGTCGGGGAG.

For this clone: The read finishes 3 residues shy of the CDR3 end, and the germline J gene is used to complete it. J is TRBJ2-7 and V is TRBV7-8; 7 bases match TRBD1. Per the germline V gene, CDR1 is SGHVS and CDR2 is FQNEAQ. The CDR3 sequence is 14 residues long. V shed 5 bases and J 0 bases; nucleotides not matched to a gene: 4. This CDR3 reads CASSPDRFSYEQYF. The CDR3 bases that were read are TGTGCCAGCAGCCCGGACAGGTTCTCCTACGAG.

Turning to this clone: The observed sequence ends 3 residues before the CDR3 terminus, with the missing tail filled in from the germline J gene. This CDR3 is also generated by other DNA sequences in the sample. The chain has TRBV18 and TRBJ2-1; 7 nucleotides align to TRBD1. The CDR3 has 17 amino acids. The ends lost 6 bases at V and 6 bases at J; junction bases unmatched: 17. The germline V gene encodes CDR1 KGHSH and CDR2 LQKENI. The CDR3 bases that were read are TGTGCCAGCTCCCCCCAGTCAGGGGGAGACAAGGTCAATGAG. It is translated as CASSPQSGGDKVNE. The entire CDR3 protein reads CASSPQSGGDKVNEQFF.

The sequenced part of the CDR3 DNA is TGTGCCAGCAGTGGGGGGGACAGGCCTTACTACGAG. It yields the protein CASSGGDRPYYE. The CDR3, in full, reads CASSGGDRPYYEQYF. The V call is TRBV2, the J call TRBJ2-7; TRBD1 matches 8 bases. The read comes to an end 3 residues before the CDR3 does, leaving the germline J gene to fill in the end. This CDR3 has 15 amino acids. Germline V gene sequence: CDR1 SNHLY, CDR2 FYNNEI. V was clipped by 4 bases and J by 3 bases; unmatched bases: 8.

With regard to this clone: The DNA ends 3 residues before the CDR3 does, and the rest of the CDR3 is filled in from the germline J gene. This chain uses TRBV7-3 with TRBJ2-1, with 14 bases aligning to TRBD2. There are 16 residues in the CDR3. CDR1 is SGHTA and CDR2 is FQGTGA in the germline V gene. Losses at the gene ends were 4 bases for V and 9 bases for J; bases not matched to a gene: 8. The CDR3 region is CASSSTTSGGASEQFF. CDR3 DNA, as far as it was read: TGTGCCAGCAGCTCTACGACTAGCGGGGGGGCGAGTGAG.

The CDR3: CASSPLRGGNEQFF. The part of the CDR3 DNA that was read is TGTGCCAGTAGTCCGCTTAGGGGGGGGAATGAG. The rearrangement uses TRBV19 and TRBJ2-1; a possible D gene is TRBD2 (7 bases). Read coverage stops 3 residues before the CDR3 terminus; the germline J gene supplies the remainder. The CDR3 has 14 amino acids. Germline CDR1 LNHDA, CDR2 SQIVND (reference sequence). With 5 bases removed from V and 7 bases from J, the gap between germline ends came to 15 bases.

About this clone itself: The read ends 3 residues early relative to the CDR3; the germline J gene fills the gap. The chain combines TRBV19 with TRBJ1-5; maybe TRBD1 (5 bases). This CDR3 contains 15 residues. Germline V gene data show CDR1 as LNHDA and CDR2 as SQIVND (reference sequence). The V and J ends lost 7 bases and 1 base respectively, with 14 bases between them. CDR3 DNA (partial): TGTGCCAGTACTATTGGGGGGGACAGCAATCAGCCC. Translation: CASTIGGDSNQP. The whole CDR3 sequence is CASTIGGDSNQPQHF.

As concerns this clone: The read halts 3 residues ahead of the CDR3 end, with the missing end drawn from the germline J gene. This chain connects TRBV2 to TRBJ2-1; the match to TRBD2 covers 10 bases. Germline V lookup: CDR1 SNHLY, CDR2 FYNNEI. The CDR3 has 14 residues. The J segment lost 6 bases and the V segment lost 4 bases, leaving 3 bases of the junction unmatched. The sequenced CDR3 bases are TGTGCCAGCAGTGTACTAGCGGGACTCAATGAG. Translating it yields CASSVLAGLNE. The entire CDR3 is CASSVLAGLNEQFF.